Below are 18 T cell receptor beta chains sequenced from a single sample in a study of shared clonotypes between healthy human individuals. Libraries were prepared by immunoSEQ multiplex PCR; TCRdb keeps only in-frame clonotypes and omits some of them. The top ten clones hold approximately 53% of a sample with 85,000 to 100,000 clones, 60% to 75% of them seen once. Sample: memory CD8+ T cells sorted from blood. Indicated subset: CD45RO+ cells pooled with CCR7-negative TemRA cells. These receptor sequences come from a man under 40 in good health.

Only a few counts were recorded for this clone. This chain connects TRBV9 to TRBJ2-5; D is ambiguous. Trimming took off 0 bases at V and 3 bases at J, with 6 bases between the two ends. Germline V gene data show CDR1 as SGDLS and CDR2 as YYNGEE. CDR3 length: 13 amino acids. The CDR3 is CASSVGSEETQYF. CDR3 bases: TGTGCCAGCAGCGTAGGTTCGGAAGAGACCCAGTACTTC.

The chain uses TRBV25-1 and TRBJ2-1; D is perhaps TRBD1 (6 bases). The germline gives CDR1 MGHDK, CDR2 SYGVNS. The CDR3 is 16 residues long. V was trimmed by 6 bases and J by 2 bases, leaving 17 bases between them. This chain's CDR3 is CASRDQGSLPYNEQFF. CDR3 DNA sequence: TGTGCCAGCAGAGATCAGGGGTCCCTTCCCTACAATGAGCAGTTCTTC.

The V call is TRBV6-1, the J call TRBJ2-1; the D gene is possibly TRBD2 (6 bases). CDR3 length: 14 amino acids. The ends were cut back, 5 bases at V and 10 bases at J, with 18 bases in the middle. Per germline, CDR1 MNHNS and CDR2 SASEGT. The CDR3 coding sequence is TGTGCCAGCAGTCTGGGACCCACGGCGGGAGAGCAGTTCTTC. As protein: CASSLGPTAGEQFF.

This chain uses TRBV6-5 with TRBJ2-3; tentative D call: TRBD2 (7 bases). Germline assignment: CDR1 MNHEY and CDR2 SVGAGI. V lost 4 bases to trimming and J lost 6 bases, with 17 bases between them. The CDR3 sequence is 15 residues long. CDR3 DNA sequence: TGTGCCAGCAGTTTACGGGGGACGGGGGGCGATACGCAGTATTTT. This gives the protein CASSLRGTGGDTQYF.

The CDR3 spells CASRLAGDRGTQYF. The CDR3 DNA is TGTGCCAGCCGACTAGCGGGGGACCGGGGGACCCAGTACTTC. The V and J genes are TRBV5-4 and TRBJ2-5; 12 nucleotides line up with TRBD2. CDR1 and CDR2 from the germline V gene are SGHNT and YYREEE (reference sequence). V shed 7 bases, J shed 7 bases, and the junction held 8 bases outside the gene matches. This CDR3 is built from 14 residues. Variable domain in full (rest from reference TRBV5-4 and TRBJ2-5): ETGVTQSPTHLIKTRGQQVTLRCSSQSGHNTVSWYQQALGQGPQFIFQYYREEENGRGNFPPRFSGLQFPNYSSELNVNALELDDSALYLCASRLAGDRGTQYFGPGTRLLVL.

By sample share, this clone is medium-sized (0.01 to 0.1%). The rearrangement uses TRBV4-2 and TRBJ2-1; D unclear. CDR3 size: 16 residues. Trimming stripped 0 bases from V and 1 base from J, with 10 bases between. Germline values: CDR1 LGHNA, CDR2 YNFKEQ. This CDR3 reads CASSQERTQSYNEQFF. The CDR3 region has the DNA TGTGCCAGCAGCCAAGAACGTACCCAGTCCTACAATGAGCAGTTCTTC.

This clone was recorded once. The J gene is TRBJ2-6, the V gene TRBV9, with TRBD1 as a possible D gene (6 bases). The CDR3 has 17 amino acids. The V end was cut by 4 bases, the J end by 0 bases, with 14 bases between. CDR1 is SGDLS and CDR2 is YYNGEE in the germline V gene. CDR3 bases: TGTGCCAGCAGCTTGGGGGACAAAAGCTCTGGGGCCAACGTCCTGACTTTC. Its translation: CASSLGDKSSGANVLTF.

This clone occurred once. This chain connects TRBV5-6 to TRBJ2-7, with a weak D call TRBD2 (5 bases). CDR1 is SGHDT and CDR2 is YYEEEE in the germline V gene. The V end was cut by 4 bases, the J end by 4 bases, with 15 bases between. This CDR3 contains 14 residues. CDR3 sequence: CASSPGLAPYEQYF. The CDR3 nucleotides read TGTGCCAGCAGCCCTGGACTCGCTCCGTACGAGCAGTACTTC.

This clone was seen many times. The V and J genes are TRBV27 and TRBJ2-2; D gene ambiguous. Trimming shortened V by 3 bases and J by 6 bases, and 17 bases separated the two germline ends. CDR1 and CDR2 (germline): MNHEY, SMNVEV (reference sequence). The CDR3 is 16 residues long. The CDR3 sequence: CASSFSTPRFAGELFF. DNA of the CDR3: TGTGCCAGCAGTTTTTCGACTCCCAGATTCGCCGGGGAGCTGTTTTTT.

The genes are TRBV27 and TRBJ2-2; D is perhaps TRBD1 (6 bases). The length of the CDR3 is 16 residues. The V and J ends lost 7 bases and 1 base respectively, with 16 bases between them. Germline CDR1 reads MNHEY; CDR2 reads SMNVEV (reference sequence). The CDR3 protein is CASNIAPDRNTGELFF. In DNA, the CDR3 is TGTGCCAGCAATATAGCCCCGGACAGGAACACCGGGGAGCTGTTTTTT.

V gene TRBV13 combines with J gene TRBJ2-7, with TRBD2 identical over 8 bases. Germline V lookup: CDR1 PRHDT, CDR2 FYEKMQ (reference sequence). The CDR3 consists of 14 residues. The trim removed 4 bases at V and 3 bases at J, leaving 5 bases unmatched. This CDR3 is CASSSSGSYYEQYF. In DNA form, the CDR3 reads TGTGCCAGCAGCTCAAGCGGGAGCTACTACGAGCAGTACTTC.

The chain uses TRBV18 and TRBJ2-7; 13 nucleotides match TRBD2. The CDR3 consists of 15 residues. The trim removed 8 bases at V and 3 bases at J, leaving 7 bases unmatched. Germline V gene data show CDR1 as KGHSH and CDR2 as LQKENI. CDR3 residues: CASTNGLAGDYEQYF. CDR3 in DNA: TGTGCCAGCACAAACGGACTAGCGGGAGACTACGAGCAGTACTTC.

The CDR3: CASSRPYNEQFF. CDR3 nucleotides: TGTGCCAGTAGTCGGCCCTACAATGAGCAGTTCTTC. The V call is TRBV19, the J call TRBJ2-1; no clear D. V gave up 5 bases and J gave up 2 bases, with 4 bases separating them. The CDR3 has 12 residues. The germline V gene has CDR1 LNHDA and CDR2 SQIVND (reference sequence).

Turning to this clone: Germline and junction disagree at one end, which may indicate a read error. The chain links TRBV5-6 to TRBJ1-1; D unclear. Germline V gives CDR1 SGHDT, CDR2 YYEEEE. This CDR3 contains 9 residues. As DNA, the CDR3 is TGTGCCAGCAGCTTGCCATTTACCTTT. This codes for CASSLPFTF. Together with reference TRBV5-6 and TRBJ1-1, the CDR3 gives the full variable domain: DAGVTQSPTHLIKTRGQQVTLRCSPKSGHDTVSWYQQALGQGPQFIFQYYEEEERQRGNFPDRFSGHQFPNYSSELNVNALLLGDSALYLCASSLPFTFGQGTRLTVV.

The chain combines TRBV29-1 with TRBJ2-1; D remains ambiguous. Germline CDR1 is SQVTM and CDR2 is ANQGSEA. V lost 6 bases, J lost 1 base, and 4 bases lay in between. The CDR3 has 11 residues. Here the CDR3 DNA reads TGCAGCGTCACTTCCTACAATGAGCAGTTCTTC. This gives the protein CSVTSYNEQFF.

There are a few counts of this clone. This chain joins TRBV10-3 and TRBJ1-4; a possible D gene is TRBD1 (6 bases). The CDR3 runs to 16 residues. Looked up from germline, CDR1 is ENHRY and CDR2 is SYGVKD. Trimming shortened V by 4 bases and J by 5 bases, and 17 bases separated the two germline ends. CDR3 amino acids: CAISGEGAQGNEKLFF. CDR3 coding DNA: TGTGCCATCAGTGGGGAGGGCGCCCAGGGGAATGAAAAACTGTTTTTT.

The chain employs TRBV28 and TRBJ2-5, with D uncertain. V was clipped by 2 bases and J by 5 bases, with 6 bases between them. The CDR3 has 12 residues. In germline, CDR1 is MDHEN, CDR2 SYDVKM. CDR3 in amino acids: CASSLGYETQYF. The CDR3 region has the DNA TGTGCCAGCAGTTTAGGGTATGAGACCCAGTACTTC.

Here the CDR3 reads CASSSGGIVDEQYF. The CDR3 nucleotides are TGCGCCAGCAGCTCGGGGGGCATCGTCGACGAGCAGTACTTC. This chain links TRBV5-1 with TRBJ2-7; possible D gene TRBD2, 7 bases. Germline assignment: CDR1 SGHRS and CDR2 YFSETQ. The CDR3 extends over 14 amino acids. Trimming shortened V by 3 bases and J by 5 bases, and 15 bases separated the two germline ends.